The T cell receptor beta chain described here comes from a study of vaccination effects on CD4 cells after COVID-19. About the research overall: Samples that were drawn after vaccination came a median of 72 days after the second dose.

Generated by immunoSEQ multiplex PCR, the TCRdb table keeps only in-frame clones and is missing some. The sample has about 30,000 clones; around 75% are singletons. Findings and caveats of the study: Late in the post-vaccination period, infection-induced and vaccine-induced clones underwent marked clonal contraction.

Germline-derived CDR1 and CDR2 are SGHNT and YENEEA. This CDR3 region has 14 residues. V shed 2 bases and J shed 3 bases, with 10 bases lying between them. Antigen-specific CD4+ T cells were expanded with viral peptide pools in the ViraFEST assay before sequencing. When 10 to 11 days of culture had elapsed, CD4+ T cells were isolated. All study participants received two doses of BNT162b2 or mRNA-1273 vaccine. Vaccinated recipients, who were negative for nucleocapsid antibodies, had no history of SARS-CoV-2 infection. Days 3 and 7 were when half the medium was replaced with IL-2 medium. With respect to this clone: Its antigen remains unidentified.

The receptor comes from a human donor who received a COVID-19 vaccine. Sequencing used CD4+ T cells from PBMCs cultured with HCoV-229E spike peptides, obtained after COVID-19 vaccination. V is TRBV11-3 and J is TRBJ1-2; D is ambiguous. CDR3 loop: CASSLKLPYYGYTF. The CDR3 DNA is TGTGCCAGCAGCTTAAAACTCCCATACTATGGCTACACCTTC.